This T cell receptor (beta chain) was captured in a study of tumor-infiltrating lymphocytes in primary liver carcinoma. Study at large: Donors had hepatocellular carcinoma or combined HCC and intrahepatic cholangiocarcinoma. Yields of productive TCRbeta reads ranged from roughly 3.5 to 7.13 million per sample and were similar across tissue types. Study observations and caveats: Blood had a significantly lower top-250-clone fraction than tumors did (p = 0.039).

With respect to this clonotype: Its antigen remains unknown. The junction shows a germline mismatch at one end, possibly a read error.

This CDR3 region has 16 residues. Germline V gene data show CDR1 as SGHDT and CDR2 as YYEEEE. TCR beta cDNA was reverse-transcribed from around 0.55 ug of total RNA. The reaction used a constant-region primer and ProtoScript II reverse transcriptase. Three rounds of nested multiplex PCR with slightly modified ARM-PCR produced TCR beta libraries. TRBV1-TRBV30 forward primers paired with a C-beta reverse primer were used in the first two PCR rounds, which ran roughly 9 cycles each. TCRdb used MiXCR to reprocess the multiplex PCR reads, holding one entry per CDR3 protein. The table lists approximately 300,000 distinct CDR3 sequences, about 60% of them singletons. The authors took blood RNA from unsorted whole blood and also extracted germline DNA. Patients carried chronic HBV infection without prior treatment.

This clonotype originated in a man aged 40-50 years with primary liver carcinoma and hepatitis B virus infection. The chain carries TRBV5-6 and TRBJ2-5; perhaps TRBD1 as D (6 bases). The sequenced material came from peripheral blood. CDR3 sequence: CASRLGPGTWGETQYF. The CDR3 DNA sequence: TGTGCCAGCAGATTGGGACCCGGGACATGGGGAGAGACCCAGTACTTC.